The 17 T cell receptor beta chains below were found in one sample sequenced in a study of identical twins. MiXCR, applied by TCRdb to the 5' RACE reads, yields one record per CDR3 protein. The data contain hundreds of thousands of distinct CDR3 sequences, 18% of them singletons. The same specimen was also included in a second study, on T cells expressing NK-cell markers.

Sequencing was performed on PBMCs. The receptor source for this set is a woman aged 18 to 35 in good health.

This sequence joins TRBV5-1 and TRBJ2-4; 8 nucleotides align to TRBD2. This CDR3 is built from 17 residues. V lost 0 bases to trimming and J lost 0 bases; unmatched junction nucleotides: 5. CDR1 is SGHRS, CDR2 YFSETQ, per germline. CDR3: CASSLEIAGLAKNIQYF. CDR3 nucleotide sequence: TGCGCCAGCAGCTTGGAGATAGCGGGACTAGCCAAAAACATTCAGTACTTC.

This clonotype came up a few times. For the CDR3, the DNA is TGCGCCAGCAGCTTGTACATTCAGGCTCAAGAGACCCAGTACTTC. Protein sequence: CASSLYIQAQETQYF. The chain employs TRBV5-1 and TRBJ2-5; no clear D gene. V lost 1 base and J 2 bases, leaving 12 bases between the germline ends. Germline CDR1 reads SGHRS; CDR2 reads YFSETQ. The CDR3 is 15 residues long.

In this sample, this clonotype turned up many times. CDR3 amino acids: CASSFQTGSYAEQYF. CDR3 bases: TGTGCCAGCAGCTTCCAAACCGGCTCTTACGCCGAGCAGTACTTC. The chain joins TRBV7-2 to TRBJ2-7, with no clear D. The V end was cut by 3 bases, the J end by 6 bases, with 18 bases between. Germline CDR1 is SGHTA and CDR2 is FQGNSA. This CDR3 has 15 residues.

J is TRBJ2-3 and V is TRBV12-3 or TRBV12-4, with no clear D. Trimming removed 6 bases from V and 1 base from J, with 11 bases in between. The CDR3 has 14 residues. For the CDR3, the DNA is TGTGCCAGCAGGTCGGGCGATCGCACAGATACGCAGTATTTT. This codes for CASRSGDRTDTQYF.

This chain uses TRBV25-1 with TRBJ2-7; no firm D call. This CDR3 spans 11 amino acids. The V gene's germline CDR1 is MGHDK and CDR2 SYGVNS. Trimming pared 3 bases from V and 5 bases from J, leaving 5 bases between. CDR3 nucleotide sequence: TGTGCCAGCAGTGATTACGACGAGCAGTACTTC. It encodes CASSDYDEQYF.

This chain joins TRBV7-6 and TRBJ2-1, with 7 bases aligning to TRBD2. In germline, CDR1 is SGHVS, CDR2 FNYEAQ. This CDR3 spans 16 amino acids. The J segment lost 7 bases and the V segment lost 0 bases, leaving 9 bases of the junction unmatched. This CDR3 reads CASSLAAGEGRNEQFF. The DNA of the CDR3 is TGTGCCAGCAGCTTAGCAGCCGGGGAGGGTAGGAATGAGCAGTTCTTC.

The gene calls are TRBV6-1 and TRBJ2-2; 8 nucleotides align to TRBD1. This CDR3 region has 14 residues. V was clipped by 7 bases and J by 4 bases; unmatched bases: 5. In germline, CDR1 is MNHNS, CDR2 SASEGT. CDR3 sequence: CASNQGASTGELFF. Written as DNA, the CDR3 is TGTGCCAGCAACCAGGGGGCTTCCACCGGGGAGCTGTTTTTT.

V and J are TRBV30 and TRBJ2-3; D tentatively fits TRBD1 or TRBD2 (5 bases each). CDR1 is GTSNPN, CDR2 SVGIG, per germline (reference sequence). V was pared by 4 bases and J by 7 bases, with 12 bases between. This CDR3 comprises 12 residues. This CDR3 is CAWIWDHNTQYF. The CDR3 coding sequence is TGTGCCTGGATTTGGGACCATAATACGCAGTATTTT. Using reference TRBV30 and TRBJ2-3 for the parts outside the CDR3, the full variable domain is SQTIHQWPATLVQPVGSPLSLECTVEGTSNPNLYWYRQAAGRGLQLLFYSVGIGQISSEVPQNLSASRPQDRQFILSSKKLLLSDSGFYLCAWIWDHNTQYFGPGTRLTVL.

This clonotype was counted between two and nine times. The J gene is TRBJ1-1, the V gene TRBV12-3 or TRBV12-4; 8 positions match TRBD1. This CDR3 comprises 14 residues. The ends lost 5 bases at V and 4 bases at J; junction bases unmatched: 6. This chain's CDR3 is CASSIRQGTTEAFF. CDR3 coding DNA: TGTGCCAGCAGTATACGACAGGGGACCACTGAAGCTTTCTTT.

In its sample, this clonotype was seen many times. The V gene is TRBV10-3, the J gene TRBJ2-1; D unclear. The germline CDR1 and CDR2 sequences are ENHRY and SYGVKD. V lost 8 bases to trimming and J lost 2 bases, with 16 bases between them. The CDR3 is 15 residues long. The chain's CDR3 is CAIRSSDSAYNEQFF. The CDR3 nucleotides read TGTGCCATCCGGTCGAGTGACTCTGCCTACAATGAGCAGTTCTTC.

This clonotype was counted between two and nine times. The V call is TRBV5-1, the J call TRBJ2-7; D not resolved. Germline V gives CDR1 SGHRS, CDR2 YFSETQ. The CDR3 is 14 amino acids. Between the trimmed V and J ends, which lost 0 bases and 0 bases, there was a span of 7 bases. Written as DNA, the CDR3 is TGCGCCAGCAGCTTGGAGGCGTACTCCTACGAGCAGTACTTC. Protein sequence: CASSLEAYSYEQYF.

The chain uses TRBV18 and TRBJ1-1; a possible D gene is TRBD1 (5 bases). The CDR3 extends over 18 amino acids. CDR1 and CDR2 from the germline V gene are KGHSH and LQKENI. The V end was cut by 2 bases, the J end by 2 bases, with 21 bases between. CDR3 protein: CASSPSGGTYGLNTEAFF. Here the CDR3 DNA reads TGTGCCAGCTCACCAAGCGGAGGGACCTACGGACTAAACACTGAAGCTTTCTTT. The full variable domain, with the rest looked up from reference TRBV18 and TRBJ1-1, is NAGVMQNPRHLVRRRGQEARLRCSPMKGHSHVYWYRQLPEEGLKFMVYLQKENIIDESGMPKERFSAEFPKEGPSILRIQQVVRGDSAAYFCASSPSGGTYGLNTEAFFGQGTRLTVV.

This clonotype was recorded a few times. The chain has TRBV9 and TRBJ2-1; TRBD2 agrees at 11 bases. J lost 9 bases, V lost 2 bases, and 7 bases had no gene match. The germline V gene has CDR1 SGDLS and CDR2 YYNGEE. The CDR3 length is 15 residues. The CDR3 sequence is CASSVYVAGGGEQFF. Written as DNA, the CDR3 is TGTGCCAGCAGCGTTTACGTAGCGGGAGGGGGTGAGCAGTTCTTC.

V usage is TRBV12-3 or TRBV12-4 and J usage is TRBJ2-2; unclear D gene. This CDR3 has 16 residues. V was clipped by 3 bases and J by 1 base, with 12 bases between them. CDR3 coding DNA: TGTGCCAGCAGTTTGGTGGACCTGCTGAACACCGGGGAGCTGTTTTTT. The encoded protein is CASSLVDLLNTGELFF.

This clonotype appeared a few times. V gene TRBV12-3 or TRBV12-4 combines with J gene TRBJ1-5; tentative D call: TRBD1 (5 bases). CDR3 length equals 14 residues. V was clipped by 0 bases and J by 7 bases, with 10 bases between them. CDR3 sequence (DNA): TGTGCCAGCAGTTTAGCGATGGGGGTACAGCCCCAGCATTTT. Protein: CASSLAMGVQPQHF.

The chain couples TRBV20-1 to TRBJ2-1, with D tentatively TRBD2 (5 bases). This CDR3 spans 16 amino acids. The germline gives CDR1 DFQATT, CDR2 SNEGSKA (reference sequence). With 1 base removed from V and 7 bases from J, the gap between germline ends came to 20 bases. The CDR3 is CSARVQEFRGMNEQFF. CDR3 nucleotide sequence: TGCAGTGCTAGAGTTCAAGAATTCCGGGGTATGAATGAGCAGTTCTTC.

The V call is TRBV10-3, the J call TRBJ2-7; no clear D. The CDR3 loop spans 13 amino acids. Trimming shortened V by 5 bases and J by 3 bases, and 11 bases separated the two germline ends. The germline CDR1 and CDR2 sequences are ENHRY and SYGVKD. CDR3 loop: CAISLRRIYEQYF. DNA of the CDR3: TGTGCCATCAGTCTAAGACGGATCTACGAGCAGTACTTC.